What follows are 23 T cell receptor beta chains derived from one specimen sequenced in a study of blood T cells in healthy people across ages. Through a sample-barcoded 5' primer and a J-beta primer mix, a second PCR was run for 7 to 11 cycles. TCRdb analysed the 5' RACE reads with MiXCR anew, one entry per CDR3 protein. Of around 1,600,000 distinct CDR3 sequences listed, approximately 39% are singletons. Sequencing was performed on blood. These receptors were collected from a woman aged 18-29 years in good health.

In regard to this clonotype: One end of the junction does not line up with germline, which may come from a read error. The chain is built from TRBV28 and TRBJ1-1, with D possibly being TRBD1 (6 bases). CDR1 and CDR2 from the germline V gene are MDHEN and SYDVKM. The CDR3 loop spans 14 amino acids. This chain's CDR3 is CASSLWGGEAEAFF. The DNA of the CDR3 is TGTGCCAGCAGTTTATGGGGGGGCGAGGCTGAGGCTTTCTTT.

The V call is TRBV10-3, the J call TRBJ1-1, with D possibly TRBD1 on 5 matching bases. Per the germline V gene, CDR1 is ENHRY and CDR2 is SYGVKD. There are 12 residues in the CDR3. V was shortened by 3 bases and J by 8 bases, with 10 bases between the two germline ends. The CDR3 loop reads CAISEGGVEAFF. CDR3 nucleotides: TGTGCCATCAGTGAAGGAGGGGTCGAAGCTTTCTTT.

The chain uses TRBV7-9 and TRBJ2-7, with D possibly being TRBD1 (5 bases). CDR1 and CDR2 (germline): SEHNR, FQNEAQ (reference sequence). V lost 6 bases and J 7 bases, leaving 22 bases between the germline ends. The CDR3 covers 15 residues. CDR3 residues: CASRQDSSPYDEQYF. The CDR3 DNA reads as TGTGCCAGCAGACAAGACAGTTCTCCTTACGATGAGCAGTACTTC.

The rearrangement uses TRBV27 and TRBJ1-4, with D unresolved. The CDR3 has 17 residues. V was trimmed by 6 bases and J by 2 bases, leaving 19 bases between them. Looked up from germline, CDR1 is MNHEY and CDR2 is SMNVEV (reference sequence). CDR3 region: CASRFPDWNATNEKLFF. The CDR3 nucleotides are TGTGCCAGCAGATTTCCGGACTGGAATGCGACTAATGAAAAACTGTTTTTT.

J is TRBJ1-5 and V is TRBV28; TRBD1 matches 8 bases. Germline V CDR1 and CDR2: MDHEN, SYDVKM. The CDR3 is 14 residues long. The V gene end was trimmed by 10 bases and the J gene end by 2 bases; junction bases not matched to a gene: 7. Written as DNA, the CDR3 is TGTGCCATTCCCGGACAGGGCGGCAATCAGCCCCAGCATTTT. It yields the protein CAIPGQGGNQPQHF.

The chain joins TRBV12-3 or TRBV12-4 to TRBJ2-1; 7 bases are a match to TRBD2. The CDR3 has 16 residues. The trim removed 6 bases at V and 3 bases at J, leaving 11 bases unmatched. The CDR3 loop is CASSPSSGLFYNEQFF. The CDR3 nucleotides read TGTGCCAGCAGCCCCTCTAGCGGTCTCTTCTACAATGAGCAGTTCTTC.

The chain uses TRBV4-1 and TRBJ2-4, with 11 bases matching TRBD2. The DNA end is more similar to TRBJ2-7, so the J call may be wrong. The germline V gene encodes CDR1 MGHRA and CDR2 YSYEKL. The CDR3 has 14 amino acids. The CDR3 DNA follows: TGCGCCAGCAGCACTAGCGGGAGATCCTACGAGCAGTACTTC. Residues: CASSTSGRSYEQYF.

V gene TRBV9 combines with J gene TRBJ2-7; D unresolved. Germline assignment: CDR1 SGDLS and CDR2 YYNGEE. This CDR3 region has 14 residues. Trimming left V 0 bases short and J 7 bases short, with 14 bases between. The CDR3 loop is CASSVAGRNNEQYF. In DNA form, the CDR3 reads TGTGCCAGCAGCGTAGCGGGCCGAAACAATGAGCAGTACTTC.

The rearrangement links TRBV7-9 to TRBJ1-1, with D perhaps matching TRBD1 (5 bases). Trimming removed 11 bases from V and 0 bases from J, with 10 bases in between. The germline gives CDR1 SEHNR, CDR2 FQNEAQ (reference sequence). The length of the CDR3 is 12 residues. Written as DNA, the CDR3 is TGTGCCGCCGGAGGGGTGAACACTGAAGCTTTCTTT. Its protein is CAAGGVNTEAFF.

This clonotype was recorded many times. V gene TRBV27 combines with J gene TRBJ2-5; the D is unclear. With the DNA end fitting TRBJ2-7 better, the J assignment may be wrong. Germline V gene data show CDR1 as MNHEY and CDR2 as SMNVEV (reference sequence). CDR3 length: 13 residues. The DNA of the CDR3 is TGTGCCAGCAGTCCCCTGGGCCCCTCCGAGCAGTACTTC. Translated: CASSPLGPSEQYF.

The chain's CDR3 is CASSLWVFSGTLYTGELFF. The CDR3 DNA sequence: TGTGCCAGCAGCTTATGGGTGTTTAGCGGGACTTTGTACACCGGGGAGCTGTTTTTT. The chain links TRBV7-2 to TRBJ2-2, with 8 bases lining up with TRBD2. Germline loops: CDR1 SGHTA, CDR2 FQGNSA. V gave up 2 bases and J gave up 3 bases; unmatched junction bases: 14. The CDR3 has 19 residues.

The V and J genes are TRBV7-2 and TRBJ1-5; 7 bases line up with TRBD1. The CDR3 length is 16 residues. V lost 1 base, J lost 6 bases, and 9 bases stayed unmatched. CDR1 and CDR2 from the germline V gene are SGHTA and FQGNSA. DNA for the CDR3: TGTGCCAGCAGCTTAGATATTCGACAGGGTGGTCAGCCCCAGCATTTT. Amino acids: CASSLDIRQGGQPQHF.

This clonotype was seen more than once but under ten times. The chain carries TRBV6-1 and TRBJ1-5; 12 nucleotides agree with TRBD1. The CDR3 is 17 residues long. Trimming removed 2 bases from V and 2 bases from J; junction bases left unmatched: 4. Germline values: CDR1 MNHNS, CDR2 SASEGT. The CDR3 nucleotides read TGTGCCAGCAGTGAAACGGGACAGGGGGCAGGCAATCAGCCCCAGCATTTT. Amino acids: CASSETGQGAGNQPQHF.

V usage is TRBV7-2 and J usage is TRBJ1-2; TRBD1 might be the D (5 bases). The CDR3 runs 15 residues. Germline V gene lookup returns CDR1 SGHTA and CDR2 FQGNSA. Trimming pared 5 bases from V and 8 bases from J, leaving 21 bases between. The CDR3 DNA sequence: TGTGCCAGCAGCCTTACGACGGGGCCCACGGGGGGCTACACCTTC. Its translation is CASSLTTGPTGGYTF.

This chain links TRBV2 with TRBJ2-3, with D possibly TRBD1 on 6 matching bases. CDR1 and CDR2 (germline): SNHLY, FYNNEI. This CDR3 region has 14 residues. V was trimmed by 6 bases and J by 1 base, leaving 11 bases between them. Here the CDR3 reads CASRGTMGTDTQYF. The CDR3 region has the DNA TGTGCCAGCAGGGGGACAATGGGCACAGATACGCAGTATTTT.

The rearrangement joins TRBV29-1 to TRBJ1-5; TRBD1 might be the D (5 bases). Looked up from germline, CDR1 is SQVTM and CDR2 is ANQGSEA. The CDR3 is 16 residues long. The V and J ends lost 5 bases and 0 bases respectively, with 17 bases between them. The CDR3 loop reads CSVTEIGADSNQPQHF. Here the CDR3 DNA reads TGCAGCGTTACAGAGATAGGGGCAGATAGCAATCAGCCCCAGCATTTT.

V usage is TRBV12-3 or TRBV12-4 and J usage is TRBJ2-7; no clear D. The CDR3 contains 12 residues. The ends were cut back, 6 bases at V and 5 bases at J, with 11 bases in the middle. CDR3 region: CASSRMTHEQYF. In nucleotides, the CDR3 is TGTGCCAGCAGCCGGATGACCCACGAGCAGTACTTC.

A note on this clonotype: At one boundary the junction diverges from the germline segment, which might be a read error. The chain couples TRBV9 to TRBJ1-2; maybe TRBD1 (5 bases). Looked up from germline, CDR1 is SGDLS and CDR2 is YYNGEE. CDR3 size: 19 residues. The CDR3 nucleotides read TGTGCCAACAGCGTAGAGCCTGAAGTCGGCCCGACAGTACGCTATGGCTACACCTTC. Its protein product is CANSVEPEVGPTVRYGYTF.

This chain links TRBV29-1 with TRBJ1-3, with D possibly matching TRBD1 (6 bases). This CDR3 is 19 amino acids long. The V gene's germline CDR1 is SQVTM and CDR2 ANQGSEA. Trimming cost V 1 base and J 0 bases, with 22 bases left between them. CDR3 sequence reads: CSVEVPLSRQDASGNTIYF. CDR3 bases: TGCAGCGTTGAAGTCCCCTTATCCCGACAGGACGCCTCTGGAAACACCATATATTTT.

The chain is built from TRBV28 and TRBJ2-4; tentatively, D is TRBD1 (7 bases). The tail of the sequence fits TRBJ2-7 better, so the J call may be wrong. The CDR3 loop spans 16 amino acids. Germline loops: CDR1 MDHEN, CDR2 SYDVKM. The chain's CDR3 is CASTGESLGQAYEQYF. CDR3 in DNA: TGTGCCAGCACGGGGGAATCTTTAGGACAGGCCTACGAGCAGTACTTC.

This clonotype occurred many times. This sequence joins TRBV6-5 and TRBJ2-5; D ambiguous. Between the trimmed V and J ends, which lost 9 bases and 5 bases, there was a span of 13 bases. CDR1 is MNHEY and CDR2 is SVGAGI in the germline V gene. The CDR3 loop spans 12 amino acids. The CDR3 spells CASSKGLETQYF. The CDR3 nucleotides are TGTGCCAGTTCTAAAGGCCTGGAGACCCAGTACTTC.

In DNA, the CDR3 is TGTGCCATCAGTGAGTCGCGGGGACAGGGTAACCCCTATAATTCACCCCTCCACTTT. Encoded protein: CAISESRGQGNPYNSPLHF. The rearrangement joins TRBV10-3 to TRBJ1-6; 9 bases line up with TRBD1. V trimming: 0 bases; J trimming: 2 bases; junction bases outside the gene matches: 8. Germline CDR1 ENHRY, CDR2 SYGVKD. CDR3 size: 19 residues.

This sequence joins TRBV6-2 or TRBV6-3 and TRBJ2-2; D remains unclear. The CDR3 has 14 amino acids. Germline-derived CDR1 and CDR2 are MNHEY and SVGEGT. V lost 5 bases, J lost 1 base, and 8 bases lay in between. The CDR3 loop is CASSTPLNTGELFF. The CDR3 DNA is TGTGCCAGCAGTACGCCTTTGAACACCGGGGAGCTGTTTTTT.